The rows below give T cell receptor beta chains drawn from one sample of a study of cytomegalovirus exposure and HLA in healthy donors. Repertoires were generated with immunoSEQ multiplex PCR, while TCRdb's copy carries only in-frame clones and drops some. In the table there are under 200,000 clones, less than 85% of which are singletons. What was sequenced was PBMCs. These receptors originate from a middle-aged man in good health and CMV-seronegative. CDR3s include the opening cysteine and the closing phenylalanine or tryptophan. A D gene is named only where the DNA matches it firmly. Clone sizes are given selectively: once, few, many, or a class where the clone is expanded.

TGTGCCAGCAGCTTGGGTTCGGGTCAAGAGACCCAGTACTTC	CASSLGSGQETQYF	-	-	TRBV5-1	TRBJ2-5
TGCGCCAGCAGCCAGACGACAGGGAGCGGTTCACCCCTCCACTTT	CASSQTTGSGSPLHF	-	TRBD1	TRBV4-3	TRBJ1-6
TGTGCCAGCAGCTTGGAATATACTGGAAACACCATATATTTT	CASSLEYTGNTIYF	-	-	TRBV5-6	TRBJ1-3
TGTGCCAGTAGTATTGCTAGCGGACCCTACAATGAGCAGTTCTTC	CASSIASGPYNEQFF	-	TRBD2	TRBV19	TRBJ2-1
TGTGCCAGCAGCTTATATGGGACTAGCCAAGAGACCCAGTACTTC	CASSLYGTSQETQYF	-	TRBD2	TRBV7-3	TRBJ2-5
TGCGCCAGCAGCTCTCAGGGGGCCGAGACCCAGTACTTC	CASSSQGAETQYF	-	TRBD1	TRBV5-1	TRBJ2-5
TGTGCCAGCAGTTCTCTGAGGCCCAGCACAGATACGCAGTATTTT	CASSSLRPSTDTQYF	few	-	TRBV2	TRBJ2-3
TGTGCCAGCCGACAGAGCAATCAGCCCCAGCATTTT	CASRQSNQPQHF	-	-	TRBV6-1	TRBJ1-5
TGTGCCAGCAGTTACCTGGACAGGGGGCCTGAAAAACTGTTTTTT	CASSYLDRGPEKLFF	few	TRBD1	TRBV6-5	TRBJ1-4
TGTGCCAGCAGCCCCCCCTCCGGCGAGCAGTACTTC	CASSPPSGEQYF	-	-	TRBV7-9	TRBJ2-7
TGTGCCAGCAGCTCAGGATTTTCTGGAAACACCATATATTTT	CASSSGFSGNTIYF	once	-	TRBV6-5	TRBJ1-3
TGTGCCAGCAGCTTCCTAGCGGGATCCACAGATACGCAGTATTTT	CASSFLAGSTDTQYF	-	TRBD2	TRBV5-4	TRBJ2-3
TGCAGCGTTGAAGGTACTAGCGGTAACTACGAGCAGTACTTC	CSVEGTSGNYEQYF	-	TRBD2	TRBV29-1	TRBJ2-7
TGTGCCATCAGTGTGACGAACGGCGGGAACACTGAAGCTTTCTTT	CAISVTNGGNTEAFF	-	-	TRBV10-3	TRBJ1-1
TGCGCCAGCAGCTCGACTAGCGATCAAGAGACCCAGTACTTC	CASSSTSDQETQYF	-	TRBD2	TRBV5-1	TRBJ2-5
TGTGCCACCCAACGGGGGGCCCGGGAGACCCAGTACTTC	CATQRGARETQYF	-	-	TRBV10-3	TRBJ2-5
TGTGCCATGAAGACAAGCTATGGCTACACCTTC	CAMKTSYGYTF	-	-	TRBV30	TRBJ1-2
TGTGCCAGCAGCCCCCAGCGGGGGGGCACAGATACGCAGTATTTT	CASSPQRGGTDTQYF	-	TRBD2	TRBV7-2	TRBJ2-3
TGTGCCAGCAGTGTGTGGGGTGGCAGGGAATACGAGCAGTACTTC	CASSVWGGREYEQYF	-	-	TRBV2	TRBJ2-7
TGTGCCAGCAGCTTATCGGGACAGGTGGAGCCCCAGCATTTT	CASSLSGQVEPQHF	-	TRBD1	TRBV7-8	TRBJ1-5
TGTGCCAGCAGCCCCGGACTAGCGGGAGGAGAGACCCAGTACTTC	CASSPGLAGGETQYF	-	TRBD2	TRBV7-3	TRBJ2-5
TGCGCCAGCAGCCAGAGCACAGATACGCAGTATTTT	CASSQSTDTQYF	-	-	TRBV5-1	TRBJ2-3
TGTGCCAGCAGTTACGCGGGACAGGGGGTCACCTACGAGCAGTACTTC	CASSYAGQGVTYEQYF	-	TRBD1	TRBV6-5	TRBJ2-7
TGTGCCAGCAGCTTAGCACGAGCGGGCCTCCCCGACGAGCAGTACTTC	CASSLARAGLPDEQYF	-	-	TRBV7-9	TRBJ2-7
TGTGCCTGGAGGTCGCGGGGCTCCTACGAGCAGTACTTC	CAWRSRGSYEQYF	-	-	TRBV30	TRBJ2-7
TGTGCCAGCAGCTCATTTCCCCCCTCGGGACAGACAAACTATGGCTACACCTTC	CASSSFPPSGQTNYGYTF	few	TRBD1	TRBV9	TRBJ1-2
TGCGCCAGCAGCCAAGAGCGGCGGATTACGACGGAGCTGTTTTTT	CASSQERRITTELFF	-	-	TRBV4-3	TRBJ2-2
TGTGCCAGCAGCTTCACAGCGAACACTGAAGCTTTCTTT	CASSFTANTEAFF	-	-	TRBV5-6	TRBJ1-1
TGTGCCAGCAGCTTAGGACAGCACACTGAAGCTTTCTTT	CASSLGQHTEAFF	-	-	TRBV7-2	TRBJ1-1
TGTGCCAGTAGTTGGGGGGGCAGGGCCAATGAGCAGTTCTTC	CASSWGGRANEQFF	once	-	TRBV19	TRBJ2-1
TGCGCCAGCAGCCAAGTCACCCGGGGGGAGTACGAGCAGTACTTC	CASSQVTRGEYEQYF	-	TRBD2	TRBV4-3	TRBJ2-7
TGTGCCAGCAGCTTCGGACAAGGCTCCTACGAGCAGTACTTC	CASSFGQGSYEQYF	few	-	TRBV7-9	TRBJ2-7
TGTGCCAGCAGTGGGGGCGCGGGGACAGGGAATGGCTACACCTTC	CASSGGAGTGNGYTF	-	TRBD1	TRBV7-2	TRBJ1-2
TGTGCCAGCAGCCCCAGCCTGGGCGAAGGCACTGAAGCTTTCTTT	CASSPSLGEGTEAFF	-	-	TRBV7-9	TRBJ1-1
TGTGCCAGCAGTTATAGGGGCAATGAGCAGTTCTTC	CASSYRGNEQFF	-	-	TRBV6-6	TRBJ2-1
TGTGCCAGCAGCTACCGACAGTCTGGAAACACCATATATTTT	CASSYRQSGNTIYF	-	-	TRBV11-2	TRBJ1-3
TGTGCCATCCGACAGGGGACCTACACCGGGGAGCTGTTTTTT	CAIRQGTYTGELFF	-	TRBD1	TRBV10-3	TRBJ2-2